The 14 T cell receptor beta chains given below trace back to one sample, sequenced in a study of blood T cell repertoires in COVID-19 (dated by TCRdb to about 2020). Library preparation employed the immunoSEQ multiplex PCR assay. The table was pulled from immuneACCESS by TCRdb, which kept in-frame rearrangements only. Such tables lose some clones; where checked, under half of the loss comes from unresolved V genes, and the rest has no known cause. Across this sample there are a few hundred thousand clones, with approximately 87% seen only once. Approximately 9.3% of the sample rests with the top ten. The sample comprised PBMCs or T cells enriched from blood (not recorded which). These receptors all come from a woman in her 50s who had recovered from COVID-19.

The chain links TRBV4-3 to TRBJ2-2; a weak D match, TRBD1 (6 bases). CDR1 LGHNA and CDR2 YSLEER come from the germline V gene. There are 14 residues in the CDR3. V was trimmed by 1 base and J by 6 bases, leaving 9 bases between them. As DNA, the CDR3 is TGCGCCAGCAGCCAAGCCGAGGGGGCCGGGGAGCTGTTTTTT. Its protein product is CASSQAEGAGELFF.

V and J are TRBV13 and TRBJ2-3, with 7 bases that match TRBD2. V gave up 6 bases and J gave up 4 bases; unmatched junction bases: 13. From germline, CDR1 is PRHDT and CDR2 FYEKMQ (reference sequence). CDR3 length: 16 residues. The CDR3 DNA reads as TGTGCCAGCAGACAGAATGGAGGACGGGGGGCAGATACGCAGTATTTT. Encoded protein: CASRQNGGRGADTQYF.

The CDR3 spells CASSQTGLGTEAFF. The CDR3 nucleotides are TGTGCCAGTAGTCAGACAGGGTTGGGGACTGAAGCTTTCTTT. V and J are TRBV19 and TRBJ1-1, with TRBD1 matching 7 bases. This CDR3 is built from 14 residues. Per germline, CDR1 LNHDA and CDR2 SQIVND (reference sequence). V dropped 5 bases and J dropped 5; count of bases not matched to a gene: 8.

The chain has TRBV9 and TRBJ2-7; TRBD1 might be the D (5 bases). There are 15 residues in the CDR3. Trimming pared 3 bases from V and 0 bases from J, leaving 13 bases between. The germline gives CDR1 SGDLS, CDR2 YYNGEE. This CDR3 reads CASSEGLWVSYEQYF. The CDR3 nucleotides read TGTGCCAGCAGCGAGGGGCTGTGGGTCTCCTACGAGCAGTACTTC.

This rearrangement joins TRBV5-1 to TRBJ1-6; 7 bases map to TRBD1. V lost 3 bases to trimming and J lost 7 bases; unmatched junction nucleotides: 13. The CDR3 covers 17 residues. The germline CDR1 and CDR2 sequences are SGHRS and YFSETQ. The CDR3: CASSWALRGLGNSPLHF. CDR3 bases: TGCGCCAGCAGCTGGGCTTTAAGGGGGCTGGGGAATTCACCCCTCCACTTT.

The chain uses TRBV2 and TRBJ1-2; D call uncertain. CDR1 is SNHLY and CDR2 is FYNNEI in the germline V gene. This CDR3 region has 12 residues. V was pared by 4 bases and J by 8 bases, with 11 bases between. CDR3 in DNA: TGTGCCAGCAGTGTGGAGAGCCAGGGCTACACCTTC. Amino acids: CASSVESQGYTF.

The chain couples TRBV27 to TRBJ1-2, with D possibly being TRBD1 (6 bases). Germline CDR1 and CDR2: MNHEY and SMNVEV (reference sequence). This CDR3 is built from 13 residues. The V gene lost 5 bases and the J gene lost 8 bases, with 15 bases spanning the gap. The CDR3 region is CASSPEQGLGYTF. CDR3 bases: TGTGCCAGCAGTCCAGAACAGGGCCTAGGCTACACCTTC.

The chain joins TRBV15 to TRBJ2-1; possibly TRBD2 for D (5 bases). Trimming cost V 0 bases and J 3 bases, with 9 bases left between them. CDR3 length: 15 amino acids. Germline V gene data show CDR1 as LNHNV and CDR2 as YYDKDF (reference sequence). CDR3 bases: TGTGCCACCAGCAGAGATACGGGGTTCTACAATGAGCAGTTCTTC. This codes for CATSRDTGFYNEQFF.

This chain connects TRBV3-1 (or the pseudogene TRBV3-2) to TRBJ2-3, with a possible D match to TRBD2 (6 bases). The CDR3 runs to 15 residues. CDR1 LGHDT and CDR2 YNNKEL come from the germline V gene (reference sequence). V was pared by 1 base and J by 6 bases, with 14 bases between. The CDR3 sequence: CASSQGSGHPDTQYF. In DNA form, the CDR3 reads TGTGCCAGCAGCCAAGGTAGCGGCCACCCGGATACGCAGTATTTT.

The V and J genes are TRBV7-9 and TRBJ2-2, with a tentative D call TRBD1 (6 bases). Germline V gene lookup returns CDR1 SEHNR and CDR2 FQNEAQ (reference sequence). CDR3 length equals 15 residues. Trimming removed 3 bases from V and 7 bases from J, with 15 bases in between. DNA for the CDR3: TGTGCCAGCAGCTTTTTATCAGGGGTCGGCGGGGAGCTGTTTTTT. Its translation: CASSFLSGVGGELFF.

This clone has only a few counts. The V and J genes are TRBV6-5 and TRBJ2-7; possible D gene TRBD1, 6 bases. V shed 5 bases and J shed 2 bases, with 13 bases lying between them. Looked up from germline, CDR1 is MNHEY and CDR2 is SVGAGI. The CDR3 covers 14 residues. The CDR3 bases are TGTGCCAGCAGTCCTATCGACAGGACCTACGAGCAGTACTTC. It codes for CASSPIDRTYEQYF.

V gene TRBV14 combines with J gene TRBJ1-2; no clear D. V dropped 0 bases and J dropped 7 bases, with 15 bases sitting between them. The CDR3 consists of 15 residues. The germline V gene encodes CDR1 SGHDN and CDR2 FVKESK. The CDR3 region has the DNA TGTGCCAGCAGCCAAGATGCGGGGTATCAAGTTGGCTACACCTTC. Its protein product is CASSQDAGYQVGYTF. Full variable domain (missing parts from reference TRBV14 and TRBJ1-2): EAGVTQFPSHSVIEKGQTVTLRCDPISGHDNLYWYRRVMGKEIKFLLHFVKESKQDESGMPNNRFLAERTGGTYSTLKVQPAELEDSGVYFCASSQDAGYQVGYTFGSGTRLTVV.

The rearrangement joins TRBV29-1 to TRBJ1-2, with 7 bases aligning to TRBD1. Germline values: CDR1 SQVTM, CDR2 ANQGSEA. V was clipped by 2 bases and J by 4 bases; unmatched bases: 4. The CDR3 sequence is 13 residues long. Written as DNA, the CDR3 is TGCAGCGTTGAACCCCCAGGGGGCTATGGCTACACCTTC. This sequence encodes CSVEPPGGYGYTF.

On this clone itself: Possible read error: a much larger clone is one base away. The chain links TRBV7-2 to TRBJ1-6, with D possibly matching TRBD1 (6 bases). The CDR3 totals 14 residues. The V and J ends lost 1 base and 7 bases respectively, with 8 bases between them. Germline V CDR1 and CDR2: SGHTA, FQGNSA. In DNA, the CDR3 is TGTGCCAGCAGCTTAGAGGACAGAAATTCACCCCTCCACTTT. Amino acids: CASSLEDRNSPLHF.